This passage covers 27 T cell receptor beta chains from one sample sequenced in a study of T cells after yellow fever vaccination. TCRdb independently ran MiXCR on the 5' RACE reads; one entry per CDR3 protein. The table has 130,000 or so distinct CDR3 sequences, roughly 15% seen once. Sequenced material: CD8+ T cells sorted from PBMCs, taken 5 days after the yellow fever booster vaccination. The source is a man younger than 30 who received the YFV17D yellow fever vaccine.

V usage is TRBV5-6 and J usage is TRBJ1-5; D not resolved. Germline V gene sequence: CDR1 SGHDT, CDR2 YYEEEE. The CDR3 consists of 14 residues. V was trimmed by 1 base and J by 1 base, leaving 6 bases between them. The CDR3 loop reads CASSLPGSNQPQHF. CDR3 DNA: TGTGCCAGCAGCTTGCCGGGAAGCAATCAGCCCCAGCATTTT.

This clonotype was recorded a few times. This chain connects TRBV4-1 to TRBJ1-3; unclear D gene. With 1 base removed from V and 7 bases from J, the gap between germline ends came to 20 bases. The length of the CDR3 is 17 residues. CDR1 MGHRA and CDR2 YSYEKL come from the germline V gene. The CDR3, as DNA: TGCGCCAGCAGCCAAGTTCCTCCGGGCAGGTCGAAGAACACCATATATTTT. It specifies CASSQVPPGRSKNTIYF.

In the case of this clonotype: A junction boundary mismatches the germline segment, possibly from a read error. This rearrangement joins TRBV11-2 to TRBJ2-5; 8 positions match TRBD2. This CDR3 spans 15 amino acids. CDR1 is SGHAT, CDR2 FQNNGV, per germline. The CDR3 spells CASSLAGRVQETQYF. The CDR3 DNA is TGTGCCAGCAGTTTAGCGGGGCGAGTCCAAGAGACCCAGTACTTC.

A few counts support this clonotype. The chain employs TRBV3-1 and TRBJ2-2, with D maybe TRBD2 (5 bases). The V gene's germline CDR1 is LGHDT and CDR2 YNNKEL (reference sequence). V was pared by 7 bases and J by 3 bases, with 9 bases between. This CDR3 has 13 amino acids. The CDR3 DNA reads TGTGCCAGCACGGGGTCGGACACCGGGGAGCTGTTTTTT. Its translation is CASTGSDTGELFF.

V gene TRBV6-5 combines with J gene TRBJ2-7; D is possibly TRBD2 (5 bases). The length of the CDR3 is 13 residues. Trimming removed 0 bases from V and 3 bases from J, with 6 bases in between. Germline CDR1 is MNHEY and CDR2 is SVGAGI. CDR3 protein: CASSYSEVYEQYF. CDR3 DNA: TGTGCCAGCAGTTACTCGGAGGTCTACGAGCAGTACTTC.

This clonotype was seen only a few times. The chain carries TRBV28 and TRBJ2-7; D gene unclear. Germline V gene lookup returns CDR1 MDHEN and CDR2 SYDVKM. Trimming pared 5 bases from V and 5 bases from J, leaving 16 bases between. The CDR3 loop spans 14 amino acids. This chain's CDR3 is CASSHPGRAHEQYV. The CDR3 nucleotides read TGTGCCAGCAGTCACCCAGGAAGGGCCCACGAGCAGTACGTC.

This clonotype was detected many times. J is TRBJ1-1 and V is TRBV7-9, with D uncertain. The CDR3 runs to 14 residues. Per the germline V gene, CDR1 is SEHNR and CDR2 is FQNEAQ (reference sequence). The V gene lost 5 bases and the J gene lost 1 base, with 11 bases spanning the gap. This chain's CDR3 is CASSPTNTNTEAFF. DNA of the CDR3: TGTGCCAGCAGCCCCACGAACACGAACACTGAAGCTTTCTTT.

This clonotype came up a few times. The gene calls are TRBV12-5 and TRBJ2-1; 9 bases match TRBD2. CDR3 length: 15 amino acids. Germline V gene data show CDR1 as LGHNT and CDR2 as FRNRAP. V dropped 7 bases and J dropped 8; count of bases not matched to a gene: 12. CDR3 amino acids: CASDASGASRDEQFF. CDR3 coding DNA: TGTGCTAGTGATGCTAGCGGGGCCTCCAGGGATGAGCAGTTCTTC.

The chain carries TRBV7-8 and TRBJ2-1; D possibly corresponds to TRBD2 (5 bases). CDR1 and CDR2 from the germline V gene are SGHVS and FQNEAQ. Trimming shortened V by 1 base and J by 6 bases, and 10 bases separated the two germline ends. The CDR3 runs 14 residues. The CDR3 protein is CASSLGSGVNEQFF. CDR3 nucleotides: TGTGCCAGCAGCTTAGGGTCCGGGGTCAATGAGCAGTTCTTC.

This clonotype appeared a few times. The V gene is TRBV27, the J gene TRBJ1-2; no definite D call. CDR1 and CDR2 (germline): MNHEY, SMNVEV (reference sequence). This CDR3 has 15 residues. V dropped 0 bases and J dropped 4 bases, with 12 bases sitting between them. The CDR3 DNA is TGTGCCAGCAGTTTATCGGTATTTGCTCTCTATGGCTACACCTTC. It encodes CASSLSVFALYGYTF.

This clonotype was observed a handful of times. The V call is TRBV5-1, the J call TRBJ2-1; either TRBD1 or TRBD2 may fit D (6 bases each). This CDR3 has 16 residues. Trimming took off 2 bases at V and 4 bases at J, with 16 bases between the two ends. The germline gives CDR1 SGHRS, CDR2 YFSETQ. This chain's CDR3 is CASSFSPGGHYNEQFF. The CDR3 DNA reads as TGCGCCAGCAGCTTTTCCCCCGGGGGCCATTACAATGAGCAGTTCTTC.

V is TRBV10-2 and J is TRBJ2-7; 8 bases match TRBD2. This CDR3 contains 14 residues. V lost 8 bases to trimming and J lost 2 bases; unmatched junction nucleotides: 8. The germline gives CDR1 WSHSY, CDR2 SAAADI. CDR3 region: CASGSGGLAYEQYV. The CDR3 DNA reads as TGCGCCAGCGGCTCGGGGGGGCTAGCCTACGAGCAGTACGTC.

V gene TRBV5-5 combines with J gene TRBJ2-3, with D maybe TRBD2 (6 bases). Looked up from germline, CDR1 is SGHKS and CDR2 is YYEKEE (reference sequence). CDR3 size: 16 residues. V lost 2 bases, J lost 8 bases, and 21 bases lay in between. As DNA, the CDR3 is TGTGCCAGCAGCTTATACCGGGACTTATACGCCGGTACGCAGTATTTT. Protein sequence: CASSLYRDLYAGTQYF.

This chain links TRBV9 with TRBJ2-3, with 9 bases lining up with TRBD1. With V trimmed by 3 bases and J by 4 bases, 6 bases remained unmatched. Per germline, CDR1 SGDLS and CDR2 YYNGEE. This CDR3 is built from 15 residues. The CDR3 spells CASSGDRAGADTQYF. CDR3 DNA: TGTGCCAGCAGCGGGGACAGGGCGGGGGCAGATACGCAGTATTTT.

This chain joins TRBV5-6 and TRBJ2-1, with D perhaps TRBD2 (5 bases). Germline V gene data show CDR1 as SGHDT and CDR2 as YYEEEE. This CDR3 comprises 13 residues. Between the trimmed V and J ends, which lost 4 bases and 1 base, there was a span of 6 bases. CDR3 region: CASSPGSYNEQFF. For the CDR3, the DNA is TGTGCCAGCAGCCCGGGGTCCTACAATGAGCAGTTCTTC.

The sample holds a few counts of this clonotype. V is TRBV11-2 and J is TRBJ2-5; TRBD2 agrees at 8 bases. From germline, CDR1 is SGHAT and CDR2 FQNNGV. The CDR3 totals 16 residues. With 4 bases clipped from V and 3 bases from J, the junction kept 10 bases outside the gene matches. The CDR3, as DNA: TGTGCCAGCAGCTCCTTTGGGCCAGCGGGGGAAGAGACCCAGTACTTC. Translating gives CASSSFGPAGEETQYF.

The J gene is TRBJ2-4, the V gene TRBV7-9; 12 positions agree with TRBD2. V lost 2 bases, J lost 1 base, and 3 bases stayed unmatched. Germline CDR1 SEHNR, CDR2 FQNEAQ (reference sequence). There are 17 residues in the CDR3. CDR3 bases: TGTGCCAGCAGCTTACTAGCGGGGGGGCAGGCCAAAAACATTCAGTACTTC. This gives the protein CASSLLAGGQAKNIQYF.

In this sample, this clonotype turned up many times. The chain combines TRBV7-6 with TRBJ2-5; TRBD2 is a possible D gene (6 bases). The CDR3 contains 13 residues. V was shortened by 5 bases and J by 7 bases, with 14 bases between the two germline ends. Germline loops: CDR1 SGHVS, CDR2 FNYEAQ. As DNA, the CDR3 is TGTGCCAGCAGCCCCGAGGTGGGGGGGACCCAGTACTTC. This encodes CASSPEVGGTQYF.

V and J are TRBV4-1 and TRBJ2-1, with TRBD2 identical over 16 bases. V was pared by 0 bases and J by 2 bases, with 1 base of the junction left unmatched. The germline V gene has CDR1 MGHRA and CDR2 YSYEKL. The CDR3 runs 18 residues. The CDR3 DNA follows: TGCGCCAGCAGCCAAGAAGGGACTAGCGGGGGGGCCTACAATGAGCAGTTCTTC. This codes for CASSQEGTSGGAYNEQFF.

V usage is TRBV5-1 and J usage is TRBJ2-5, with 7 bases matching TRBD2. CDR1 and CDR2 from the germline V gene are SGHRS and YFSETQ. The junction had 8 bases not matched to a gene; V was cut back by 2 bases and J by 4 bases. The CDR3 is 15 amino acids. The CDR3 loop reads CASSLLGGLRETQYF. CDR3 DNA sequence: TGCGCCAGCAGCTTACTGGGAGGGTTAAGAGAGACCCAGTACTTC.

This clonotype has just a few counts. This chain links TRBV6-2 or TRBV6-3 with TRBJ2-3, with 11 bases identical to TRBD2. V dropped 4 bases and J dropped 2; count of bases not matched to a gene: 5. The V gene's germline CDR1 is MNHEY and CDR2 SVGEGT. This CDR3 region has 16 residues. This chain's CDR3 is CASSLTSGGLTDTQYF. The CDR3 coding sequence is TGTGCCAGCAGTTTAACTAGCGGGGGCCTCACAGATACGCAGTATTTT.

This rearrangement joins TRBV29-1 to TRBJ2-1; 9 bases fit TRBD2. This CDR3 has 15 residues. Per the germline V gene, CDR1 is SQVTM and CDR2 is ANQGSEA. V was clipped by 5 bases and J by 7 bases; unmatched bases: 12. CDR3 sequence reads: CSVRGGRLAGNEQFF. The CDR3 region has the DNA TGCAGCGTTCGCGGGGGGAGGCTAGCGGGGAATGAGCAGTTCTTC.

This clonotype came up a few times. The chain couples TRBV29-1 to TRBJ1-5; maybe TRBD1 (6 bases). The CDR3 totals 14 residues. V was pared by 6 bases and J by 0 bases, with 12 bases between. CDR1 and CDR2 (germline): SQVTM, ANQGSEA. CDR3 protein: CSVGHSDSNQPQHF. CDR3 coding DNA: TGCAGCGTGGGACATTCTGATAGCAATCAGCCCCAGCATTTT.

The chain has TRBV7-6 and TRBJ2-3, with TRBD2 identical over 7 bases. J was trimmed by 4 bases and V by 3 bases; bases with no gene match: 7. The CDR3 length is 15 residues. Germline-derived CDR1 and CDR2 are SGHVS and FNYEAQ. CDR3 sequence reads: CASSFTSDSPDTQYF. The CDR3 DNA reads as TGTGCCAGCAGCTTTACTAGCGATTCCCCAGATACGCAGTATTTT. Full variable domain (remainder filled in from reference TRBV7-6 and TRBJ2-3): GAGVSQSPRYKVTKRGQDVALRCDPISGHVSLYWYRQALGQGPEFLTYFNYEAQQDKSGLPNDRFSAERPEGSISTLTIQRTEQRDSAMYRCASSFTSDSPDTQYFGPGTRLTVL.

In its sample, this clonotype was seen many times. The chain joins TRBV12-3 or TRBV12-4 to TRBJ2-3; D might be TRBD2 (6 bases). The CDR3 has 11 amino acids. Trimming removed 1 base from V and 13 bases from J, with 9 bases in between. This chain's CDR3 is CASSLGGAEYF. The CDR3 DNA follows: TGTGCCAGCAGTTTAGGCGGGGCCGAGTATTTT.

The V and J genes are TRBV6-5 and TRBJ1-5, with D maybe TRBD1 (5 bases). Germline lookup yields CDR1 MNHEY and CDR2 SVGAGI. V was cut by 4 bases and J by 9 bases, with 13 bases left in between. This CDR3 spans 13 amino acids. CDR3 bases: TGTGCCAGCAGTTTTCGGGGCCTCGGGCCCCAGCATTTT. This gives the protein CASSFRGLGPQHF.

This clonotype was observed many times. This sequence joins TRBV27 and TRBJ2-1; perhaps D is TRBD1 or TRBD2 (5 bases each). The CDR3 runs to 15 residues. Germline lookup yields CDR1 MNHEY and CDR2 SMNVEV (reference sequence). Trimming shortened V by 1 base and J by 9 bases, and 16 bases separated the two germline ends. The CDR3 nucleotides are TGTGCCAGCAGTTTATGGGATCCCGGGGCCTCTGAGCAGTTCTTC. It encodes CASSLWDPGASEQFF.